A single sample is the source of the 8 T cell receptor beta chains below, sequenced in a study of blood T cells in healthy people across ages. The second PCR ran roughly 6 to 11 cycles with a sample-barcoded 5' primer and J-beta primers. MiXCR, run by TCRdb on the 5' RACE reads, gives a single entry per CDR3 protein. In the table there are about 1 million distinct CDR3 sequences, more than 35% of which are singletons. Source material: blood. These receptors were obtained from a woman in her sixties in good health.

The genes are TRBV9 and TRBJ1-4; the D is unclear. Germline V gives CDR1 SGDLS, CDR2 YYNGEE. V lost 0 bases to trimming and J lost 8 bases, with 8 bases between them. The CDR3 consists of 13 residues. In DNA form, the CDR3 reads TGTGCCAGCAGCGTAGACCAGGAAGAAAAACTGTTTTTT. This codes for CASSVDQEEKLFF.

J is TRBJ2-2 and V is TRBV29-1; either TRBD1 or TRBD2 may supply D (6 bases each). With 1 base removed from V and 6 bases from J, the gap between germline ends came to 15 bases. Germline CDR1 is SQVTM and CDR2 is ANQGSEA. The CDR3 has 15 amino acids. The CDR3 region has the DNA TGCAGCGTTGAAGCGATGACAGGAGGGGCCGGGGAGCTGTTTTTT. Encoded protein: CSVEAMTGGAGELFF.

Only one count was recorded for this clonotype. The chain recombines TRBV19 with TRBJ1-2, with a weak D call TRBD1 (5 bases). From germline, CDR1 is LNHDA and CDR2 SQIVND (reference sequence). V dropped 7 bases and J dropped 8 bases, with 17 bases sitting between them. The CDR3 runs 13 residues. CDR3 amino acids: CASTPTPWGGYTF. CDR3 nucleotides: TGTGCCAGTACCCCAACACCTTGGGGCGGCTACACCTTC.

This clonotype was counted only a few times. The chain couples TRBV28 to TRBJ2-7; 8 bases match TRBD1. This CDR3 is built from 13 residues. V was pared by 2 bases and J by 6 bases, with 3 bases of the junction left unmatched. CDR1 and CDR2 (germline): MDHEN, SYDVKM. The CDR3, as DNA: TGTGCCAGCAGTTTAAGGACAGGGTCCGAGCAGTACTTC. It specifies CASSLRTGSEQYF. The whole variable domain, filled in from reference TRBV28 and TRBJ2-7, reads DVKVTQSSRYLVKRTGEKVFLECVQDMDHENMFWYRQDPGLGLRLIYFSYDVKMKEKGDIPEGYSVSREKKERFSLILESASTNQTSMYLCASSLRTGSEQYFGPGTRLTVT.

V usage is TRBV10-3 and J usage is TRBJ2-5, with 8 bases aligning to TRBD1. The better agreement between TRBJ2-7 and the DNA end casts doubt on the J call. Germline values: CDR1 ENHRY, CDR2 SYGVKD. The CDR3 loop spans 12 amino acids. The CDR3 protein is CAITTDRVEQYF. Here the CDR3 DNA reads TGTGCCATCACCACGGACAGGGTCGAGCAGTACTTC.

This clonotype was seen more than once but under ten times. The V call is TRBV5-1, the J call TRBJ2-5; possibly TRBD2 for D (6 bases). The CDR3 loop spans 13 amino acids. CDR1 and CDR2 (germline): SGHRS, YFSETQ. Trimming pared 4 bases from V and 4 bases from J, leaving 11 bases between. The CDR3 protein is CASSHPGAETQYF. In DNA, the CDR3 is TGCGCCAGCAGCCACCCGGGAGCAGAGACCCAGTACTTC.

In this sample, this clonotype turned up a few times. This sequence joins TRBV28 and TRBJ2-3, with 11 nucleotides matching TRBD2. V gave up 6 bases and J gave up 11 bases; unmatched junction bases: 7. CDR3 length: 13 residues. In germline, CDR1 is MDHEN, CDR2 SYDVKM. CDR3 in DNA: TGTGCCAGCAGCCTAACCACTAGCGGGAGGCAGTATTTT. It is translated as CASSLTTSGRQYF.

This clonotype was seen a few times. V is TRBV24-1 and J is TRBJ2-7; D call uncertain. The V and J ends lost 9 bases and 5 bases respectively, with 10 bases between them. Germline assignment: CDR1 KGHDR and CDR2 SFDVKD. This CDR3 region has 11 residues. Here the CDR3 reads CATGLGHEQYF. The CDR3 DNA is TGTGCCACCGGCCTAGGCCACGAGCAGTACTTC.